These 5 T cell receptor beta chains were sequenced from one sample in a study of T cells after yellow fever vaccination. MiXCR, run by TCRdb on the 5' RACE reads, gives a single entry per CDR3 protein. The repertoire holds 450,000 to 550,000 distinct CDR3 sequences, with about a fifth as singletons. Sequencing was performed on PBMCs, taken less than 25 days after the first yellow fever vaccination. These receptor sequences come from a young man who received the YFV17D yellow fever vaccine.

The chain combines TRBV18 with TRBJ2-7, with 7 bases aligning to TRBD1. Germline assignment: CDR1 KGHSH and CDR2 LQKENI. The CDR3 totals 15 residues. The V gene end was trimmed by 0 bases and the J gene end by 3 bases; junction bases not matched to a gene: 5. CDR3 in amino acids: CASSPPGDSVYEQYF. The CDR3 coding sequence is TGTGCCAGCTCACCACCGGGGGACAGCGTCTACGAGCAGTACTTC.

DNA for the CDR3: TGTGCCAGCAGTTTGATTGAGCGGGAAAAACTGTTTTTT. This encodes CASSLIEREKLFF. The gene calls are TRBV12-3 or TRBV12-4 and TRBJ1-4; no firm D call. V was cut by 3 bases and J by 8 bases, with 10 bases left in between. There are 13 residues in the CDR3.

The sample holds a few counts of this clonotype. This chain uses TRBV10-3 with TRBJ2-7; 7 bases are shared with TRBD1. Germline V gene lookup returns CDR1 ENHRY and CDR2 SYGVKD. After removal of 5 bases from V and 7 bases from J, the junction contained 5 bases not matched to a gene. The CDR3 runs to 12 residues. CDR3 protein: CAISRTGREQYV. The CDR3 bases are TGTGCCATCAGTAGGACAGGTAGGGAGCAGTACGTC.

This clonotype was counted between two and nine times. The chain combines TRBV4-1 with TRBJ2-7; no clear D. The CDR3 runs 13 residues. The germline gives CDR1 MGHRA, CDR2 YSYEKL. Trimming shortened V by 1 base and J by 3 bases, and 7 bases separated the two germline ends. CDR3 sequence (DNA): TGCGCCAGCAGCCAAGTTCCCAACTACGAGCAGTACTTC. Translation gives CASSQVPNYEQYF.

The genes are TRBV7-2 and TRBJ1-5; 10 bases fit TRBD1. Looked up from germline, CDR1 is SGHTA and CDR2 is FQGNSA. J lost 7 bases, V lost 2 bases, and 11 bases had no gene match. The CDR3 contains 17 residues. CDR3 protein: CASSLPTTGGLGQPQHF. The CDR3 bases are TGTGCCAGCAGCTTACCAACGACAGGGGGCTTGGGGCAGCCCCAGCATTTT.